Listed below are T cell receptor beta chains from one sample, sequenced in a study of graft-versus-host responses after intestinal transplantation. The repertoire was sequenced with immunoSEQ multiplex PCR; TCRdb's copy has only in-frame clones and lacks some. The sample carries approximately 97,000 clones, about nine tenths recorded once. These receptors have no known antigen. Source: unstimulated CD8+ T cells sorted from spleen or lymph node cells, taken before transplant. Receptors were obtained from a human donor who was the organ donor for an intestinal transplant. Both conserved end residues are part of each CDR3. A D gene is named only where the DNA matches it firmly. Rows give clone size only sometimes, using once, few, many, or a class for an expanded clone.

v_gene	j_gene	d_gene	abundance	CDR3nt	CDR3aa
TRBV19	TRBJ2-5	.	.	TGTGCCAGTAGTATAGGGGCAGGGATCGGTTCGGAGACCCAGTACTTC	CASSIGAGIGSETQYF
TRBV10-3	TRBJ1-2	TRBD1	.	TGTGCCATCAGTGAGCGAGACAGGGGGGACTATGGCTACACCTTC	CAISERDRGDYGYTF
TRBV27	TRBJ1-1	.	.	TGTGCCAGTGGCCGGGTTTACATGAACACTGAAGCTTTCTTT	CASGRVYMNTEAFF
TRBV4-1	TRBJ1-2	TRBD1	once	TGCGCCAGCAGCCAAGGGACCCGGGACAGGGGATTTTATGGCTACACCTTC	CASSQGTRDRGFYGYTF
TRBV7-9	TRBJ2-1	.	few	TGTGCCAGCAGCTTCGGACTTCTAAGGCAGTTCTTC	CASSFGLLRQFF
TRBV10-3	TRBJ2-7	.	.	TGTGCCACGACTGGAGGCCTATTATTCTACGAGCAGTACTTC	CATTGGLLFYEQYF
TRBV5-5	TRBJ2-7	.	.	TGTGCCAGCAGCCTCACCCTATCTCTTTTCGTTGAGCAGTACTTC	CASSLTLSLFVEQYF
TRBV7-8	TRBJ2-1	.	.	TGTGCCAGCAGCCCCCCCAACGGCCCCCCGAGGGATGAGCAGTTCTTC	CASSPPNGPPRDEQFF
TRBV11-3	TRBJ2-7	TRBD2	once	TGTGCCAGCAGCTTAGGGGGACTAGCGGGAGACCAGCAGTACTTC	CASSLGGLAGDQQYF
TRBV6-1	TRBJ2-7	.	.	TGTGCCAGCAGTGATGGGCAGGCCTACGAGCAGTACTTC	CASSDGQAYEQYF
TRBV27	TRBJ2-3	.	.	TGTGCCAGCAAATGGACTATGGGCTCTAGTCCCCTCACAGATACGCAGTATTTT	CASKWTMGSSPLTDTQYF
TRBV9	TRBJ1-3	.	.	TGTGCCAGCAGCGTAGGTGACAGACGAAACACCATATATTTT	CASSVGDRRNTIYF
TRBV9	TRBJ2-7	.	once	TGTGCCAGCAGCGTATTTTCGGGTTCGACCTACGAGCAGTACTTC	CASSVFSGSTYEQYF
TRBV13	TRBJ2-5	TRBD2	.	TGTGCCAGCAGCTTTGACCAAGCGGGGGGCGAAGAGACCCAGTACTTC	CASSFDQAGGEETQYF
TRBV6-6	TRBJ1-4	.	.	TGTGCCAGCAGCCCTTCCTACAATGAAAAACTGTTTTTT	CASSPSYNEKLFF
TRBV7-9	TRBJ2-3	TRBD2	.	TGTGCCAGCAGCTTAGCTGGGGGGGACACAGATACGCAGTATTTT	CASSLAGGDTDTQYF
TRBV5-1	TRBJ1-5	.	.	TGCGCCAGCAGCTTGGACAGGGCTTTTGAGCCCCAGCATTTT	CASSLDRAFEPQHF
TRBV7-6	TRBJ2-1	.	.	TGTGCCAGCAGCTTTTCCCTAGCAGTCAAGAGCTCCTACAATGAGCAGTTCTTC	CASSFSLAVKSSYNEQFF
TRBV30	TRBJ2-3	.	.	TGTGCCTGGTATAGCGCACGCACAGATACGCAGTATTTT	CAWYSARTDTQYF
TRBV9	TRBJ2-7	.	.	TGTGCCAGCAGCGTAGAGGGGGACTCCTACGAGCAGTACTTC	CASSVEGDSYEQYF
TRBV7-9	TRBJ2-7	.	.	TGTGCCAGCAGCTTGAGATTCTCAGGGTTGTCCTACGAGCAGTACTTC	CASSLRFSGLSYEQYF
TRBV25-1	TRBJ1-4	.	.	TGTGCCAGCAGTGAGTACAGGGTCGGAGAAAAACTGTTTTTT	CASSEYRVGEKLFF
TRBV29-1	TRBJ2-1	TRBD2	.	TGCAGCATAGCGGGGAACTCCTACAATGAGCAGTTCTTC	CSIAGNSYNEQFF
TRBV28	TRBJ2-1	TRBD2	.	TGTGCCAGCAGTCCCAACCTTAGCGGGAGGGGGAATGAGCAGTTCTTC	CASSPNLSGRGNEQFF
TRBV5-6	TRBJ1-4	TRBD1	.	TGTGCCAGCAGCTGGGGGACAGCCCAAAAACTGTTTTTT	CASSWGTAQKLFF
TRBV6-5	TRBJ1-2	TRBD1	.	TGTGCCAGCAGTTGGACAGGGGGCTACTATGGCTACACCTTC	CASSWTGGYYGYTF
TRBV4-1	TRBJ1-1	.	.	TGCGCCAGCAGCCAAAGGAGGGTGCTGAACACTGAAGCTTTCTTT	CASSQRRVLNTEAFF
TRBV5-1	TRBJ2-7	.	.	TGCGCCAGCAGGCGTTTGAGTACCTACGAGCAGTACTTC	CASRRLSTYEQYF